The 27 T cell receptor beta chains presented below share a single source sample, sequenced in a study of T cells in Graves' hyperthyroidism and ophthalmopathy. There were TCR beta CDR3 regions amplified from RNA transcripts. With the HTBI primer set, the TCR CDR3 went through a first round of RT-PCR. TCRdb redid the calling of the multiplex PCR reads with MiXCR, one entry per CDR3 protein. The sample contains around 300,000 distinct CDR3 sequences, less than 30% of which appear only once. Sequenced: blood. Receptors were obtained from a man in his forties with Graves' hyperthyroidism that later progressed to Graves' ophthalmopathy.

This clonotype appeared a single time. J is TRBJ1-5 and V is TRBV6-2 or TRBV6-3; no clear D gene. The CDR3 runs to 11 residues. The germline V gene has CDR1 MNHEY and CDR2 SVGEGT. Trimming stripped 7 bases from V and 7 bases from J, with 8 bases between. Here the CDR3 reads CASILPQPQHF. CDR3 in DNA: TGTGCCAGCATCCTGCCCCAGCCCCAGCATTTT.

This chain joins TRBV2 and TRBJ1-1; D is ambiguous. The germline gives CDR1 SNHLY, CDR2 FYNNEI. This CDR3 region has 14 residues. The V gene lost 4 bases and the J gene lost 0 bases, with 9 bases spanning the gap. The CDR3 DNA follows: TGTGCCAGCAGTGGGGCCTTTATGAACACTGAAGCTTTCTTT. Translation: CASSGAFMNTEAFF. Full variable domain (missing parts from reference TRBV2 and TRBJ1-1): EPEVTQTPSHQVTQMGQEVILRCVPISNHLYFYWYRQILGQKVEFLVSFYNNEISEKSEIFDDQFSVERPDGSNFTLKIRSTKLEDSAMYFCASSGAFMNTEAFFGQGTRLTVV.

This clonotype was observed at least ten times. The rearrangement joins TRBV5-4 to TRBJ2-5; tentatively, D is TRBD2 (6 bases). Per the germline V gene, CDR1 is SGHNT and CDR2 is YYREEE (reference sequence). Deletions cut 2 bases from V and 0 bases from J, with 17 bases between. The CDR3 covers 17 residues. CDR3: CASSFKVASANQETQYF. The CDR3 DNA reads TGTGCCAGCAGCTTTAAGGTGGCTAGCGCTAACCAAGAGACCCAGTACTTC.

This clonotype has a count of ten or more. The genes are TRBV20-1 and TRBJ2-3; D not resolved. The ends were cut back, 1 base at V and 0 bases at J, with 14 bases in the middle. Germline-derived CDR1 and CDR2 are DFQATT and SNEGSKA (reference sequence). The CDR3 is 16 amino acids. The CDR3 bases are TGCAGTGCTAGAGCCCTTAACCGTACTAGCACAGATACGCAGTATTTT. Encoded protein: CSARALNRTSTDTQYF.

This clonotype was counted ten times or more. The chain uses TRBV5-1 and TRBJ2-7; 10 positions match TRBD2. Looked up from germline, CDR1 is SGHRS and CDR2 is YFSETQ. This CDR3 region has 14 residues. Trimming removed 6 bases from V and 4 bases from J; junction bases left unmatched: 7. The CDR3 DNA reads TGCGCCAGCACCACTAGCGGGACACCGTACGAGCAGTACTTC. Translated, it gives CASTTSGTPYEQYF.

This clonotype was seen ten or more times. V usage is TRBV10-3 and J usage is TRBJ1-1; TRBD1 aligns across 9 bases. V was pared by 6 bases and J by 1 base, with 3 bases of the junction left unmatched. The CDR3 has 14 residues. Germline CDR1 reads ENHRY; CDR2 reads SYGVKD. CDR3 loop: CAIRRDRENTEAFF. The DNA for the CDR3 is TGTGCCATCAGAAGGGACAGGGAGAACACTGAAGCTTTCTTT.

In this sample, this clonotype turned up many times. The gene calls are TRBV29-1 and TRBJ2-7; 9 positions agree with TRBD1. V lost 0 bases and J lost 6; bases outside the gene matches: 18. Germline-derived CDR1 and CDR2 are SQVTM and ANQGSEA. This CDR3 has 18 amino acids. CDR3 loop: CSVEDTEFPGQGEFEQYF. As DNA, the CDR3 is TGCAGCGTTGAAGATACCGAATTTCCGGGACAGGGCGAATTCGAGCAGTACTTC.

The chain joins TRBV6-2 or TRBV6-3 to TRBJ1-1; 7 nucleotides line up with TRBD1. Per germline, CDR1 MNHEY and CDR2 SVGEGT. The CDR3 is made up of 16 amino acids. Germline trimming cut 6 bases from V and 3 bases from J; bases unmatched to any gene: 13. The CDR3 DNA sequence: TGTGCCAGCAGATCCGGGACAGTGCTGTTGTACACTGAAGCTTTCTTT. This codes for CASRSGTVLLYTEAFF.

The rearrangement joins TRBV20-1 to TRBJ1-1, with TRBD1 as a possible D gene (6 bases). V was cut by 4 bases and J by 2 bases, with 14 bases left in between. This CDR3 comprises 14 residues. Per the germline V gene, CDR1 is DFQATT and CDR2 is SNEGSKA (reference sequence). CDR3 in amino acids: CSATPGTLNTEAFF. The CDR3 nucleotides read TGCAGTGCTACTCCCGGGACACTTAACACTGAAGCTTTCTTT.

This clonotype was recorded many times. The chain uses TRBV29-1 and TRBJ2-2; 9 positions agree with TRBD1. The CDR3 runs 16 residues. Trimming at V came to 6 bases and at J to 6 bases, leaving 14 bases not matched to a gene. Germline CDR1 SQVTM, CDR2 ANQGSEA. CDR3 in amino acids: CSVHEPGQGGSGELFF. CDR3 in DNA: TGCAGCGTCCATGAACCGGGACAGGGCGGCTCCGGGGAGCTGTTTTTT.

This clonotype was seen many times. The rearrangement uses TRBV15 and TRBJ2-7; no clear D gene. This CDR3 contains 14 residues. V gave up 6 bases and J gave up 1 base, with 13 bases separating them. Germline loops: CDR1 LNHNV, CDR2 YYDKDF (reference sequence). CDR3 amino acids: CATRSLGSSYEQYF. DNA for the CDR3: TGTGCCACCAGATCCCTCGGCAGTTCCTACGAGCAGTACTTC.

V is TRBV28 and J is TRBJ1-1; possible D gene TRBD1, 6 bases. The V end was cut by 7 bases, the J end by 2 bases, with 17 bases between. The CDR3 is 15 residues long. Germline V gives CDR1 MDHEN, CDR2 SYDVKM. As DNA, the CDR3 is TGTGCCAGCATCCTAGGGGGACGGGGAAACACTGAAGCTTTCTTT. It encodes CASILGGRGNTEAFF.

The table lists this clonotype with many counts. DNA of the CDR3: TGTGCCAGCAGCCCCCCTGGACAGGGGGGGGGGGAGACCCAGTACTTC. It specifies CASSPPGQGGGETQYF. The chain recombines TRBV7-8 with TRBJ2-5, with 10 bases lining up with TRBD1. CDR3 length equals 16 residues. J was trimmed by 5 bases and V by 5 bases; bases with no gene match: 11. CDR1 SGHVS and CDR2 FQNEAQ come from the germline V gene. Using reference TRBV7-8 and TRBJ2-5 for the parts outside the CDR3, the full variable domain is GAGVSQSPRYKVAKRGQDVALRCDPISGHVSLFWYQQALGQGPEFLTYFQNEAQLDKSGLPSDRFFAERPEGSVSTLKIQRTQQEDSAVYLCASSPPGQGGGETQYFGPGTRLLVL.

This clonotype came up many times. The rearrangement joins TRBV6-4 to TRBJ2-2, with D possibly TRBD1 on 5 matching bases. V was cut by 2 bases and J by 6 bases, with 13 bases left in between. The CDR3 runs to 15 residues. Germline loops: CDR1 MRHNA, CDR2 SNTAGT. CDR3 DNA: TGTGCCAGCAGTGACGTGGCAGGGTATCCCGGGGAGCTGTTTTTT. This encodes CASSDVAGYPGELFF.

This clonotype appeared a few times. The chain joins TRBV12-3 or TRBV12-4 to TRBJ2-7; TRBD1 is a possible D gene (6 bases). This CDR3 has 13 amino acids. With 6 bases removed from V and 7 bases from J, the gap between germline ends came to 16 bases. The DNA of the CDR3 is TGTGCCAGCAGCCCCACAGGGATTCGGGAGCAGTACTTC. Translation: CASSPTGIREQYF.

This clonotype was seen many times. The CDR3 DNA is TGCGCCAGCAGCTTGGAAGACCCGAGCAATCAGCCCCAGCATTTT. Translation: CASSLEDPSNQPQHF. The chain combines TRBV5-1 with TRBJ1-5; D is unresolved. Germline-derived CDR1 and CDR2 are SGHRS and YFSETQ. This CDR3 has 15 residues. Deletions cut 0 bases from V and 1 base from J, with 8 bases between. The full variable domain, rest sourced from reference TRBV5-1 and TRBJ1-5, is KAGVTQTPRYLIKTRGQQVTLSCSPISGHRSVSWYQQTPGQGLQFLFEYFSETQRNKGNFPGRFSGRQFSNSRSEMNVSTLELGDSALYLCASSLEDPSNQPQHFGDGTRLSIL.

The sample holds many counts of this clonotype. V and J are TRBV6-1 and TRBJ2-5; 11 nucleotides align to TRBD2. CDR1 is MNHNS and CDR2 is SASEGT in the germline V gene. The CDR3 is made up of 14 amino acids. The J segment lost 4 bases and the V segment lost 7 bases, leaving 5 bases of the junction unmatched. This CDR3 is CASIELAGVETQYF. The DNA of the CDR3 is TGTGCCAGCATCGAACTAGCGGGAGTAGAGACCCAGTACTTC.

The V call is TRBV10-3, the J call TRBJ1-1; D is ambiguous. V was cut by 7 bases and J by 1 base, with 10 bases left in between. The CDR3 is made up of 13 amino acids. CDR1 is ENHRY, CDR2 SYGVKD, per germline. CDR3 sequence: CAINSGKNTEAFF. CDR3 coding DNA: TGTGCCATCAACTCGGGAAAGAACACTGAAGCTTTCTTT.

As DNA, the CDR3 is TGTGCCAGCAGTTACGGGCCAGGGGGCGCTGAGACCCAGTACTTC. Translation: CASSYGPGGAETQYF. V and J are TRBV6-5 and TRBJ2-5; 8 bases are a match to TRBD1. The V gene end was trimmed by 2 bases and the J gene end by 5 bases; junction bases not matched to a gene: 7. Germline V lookup: CDR1 MNHEY, CDR2 SVGAGI. This CDR3 has 15 amino acids.

The genes are TRBV7-2 and TRBJ1-2; maybe TRBD1 (5 bases). V lost 1 base and J lost 6, with 12 bases in between. The CDR3 is 14 residues long. The V gene's germline CDR1 is SGHTA and CDR2 FQGNSA. CDR3 nucleotides: TGTGCCAGCAGCTTAGACCCGGGGCACAATGGCTACACCTTC. Protein sequence: CASSLDPGHNGYTF.

The V call is TRBV3-1, the J call TRBJ2-6; 9 bases agree with TRBD1. V lost 1 base to trimming and J lost 0 bases; unmatched junction nucleotides: 4. The CDR3 sequence is 18 residues long. The V gene's germline CDR1 is LGHDT and CDR2 YNNKEL (reference sequence). CDR3 nucleotides: TGTGCCAGCAGCCAAGTGACAGGGGGTCGCTCTGGGGCCAACGTCCTGACTTTC. This codes for CASSQVTGGRSGANVLTF.

This clonotype was observed a handful of times. The chain recombines TRBV6-1 with TRBJ2-5; D ambiguous. V was clipped by 5 bases and J by 1 base, with 8 bases between them. The CDR3 is made up of 13 amino acids. Germline V CDR1 and CDR2: MNHNS, SASEGT. The CDR3 nucleotides read TGTGCCAGCAGTATAGCAGCCCAAGAGACCCAGTACTTC. Its protein is CASSIAAQETQYF.

The table lists this clonotype with a few counts. A read error is possible here, since a much larger clone lies one base away. V and J are TRBV20-1 and TRBJ2-7, with TRBD2 identical over 9 bases. Per germline, CDR1 DFQATT and CDR2 SNEGSKA (reference sequence). Trimming cost V 0 bases and J 6 bases; bases outside gene matches: 6. The CDR3 totals 14 residues. CDR3 sequence (DNA): TGCAGTGCTAGAGAGAGTAGCGGGGGAGGCGAGCAGTACTTC. This gives the protein CSARESSGGGEQYF.

This clonotype was recorded at least ten times. The rearrangement joins TRBV29-1 to TRBJ2-5; D perhaps matches TRBD1 (6 bases). Trimming removed 1 base from V and 4 bases from J, with 10 bases in between. The CDR3 is 13 amino acids. The germline V gene has CDR1 SQVTM and CDR2 ANQGSEA. CDR3 DNA: TGCAGCGTTGAAGGAGGGGGACCAGAGACCCAGTACTTC. This sequence encodes CSVEGGGPETQYF. Combining the CDR3 with reference TRBV29-1 and TRBJ2-5 gives the whole variable domain SAVISQKPSRDICQRGTSLTIQCQVDSQVTMMFWYRQQPGQSLTLIATANQGSEATYESGFVIDKFPISRPNLTFSTLTVSNMSPEDSSIYLCSVEGGGPETQYFGPGTRLLVL.

The genes are TRBV5-1 and TRBJ1-2; 7 nucleotides align to TRBD1. The germline V gene encodes CDR1 SGHRS and CDR2 YFSETQ. The ends lost 0 bases at V and 6 bases at J; junction bases unmatched: 5. The CDR3 runs to 14 residues. CDR3 DNA: TGCGCCAGCAGCTTGGTCGGACAGGAACATGGCTACACCTTC. Protein: CASSLVGQEHGYTF. The entire variable domain, with the rest obtained from reference TRBV5-1 and TRBJ1-2, is as follows: KAGVTQTPRYLIKTRGQQVTLSCSPISGHRSVSWYQQTPGQGLQFLFEYFSETQRNKGNFPGRFSGRQFSNSRSEMNVSTLELGDSALYLCASSLVGQEHGYTFGSGTRLTVV.

This clonotype was seen many times. This chain links TRBV18 with TRBJ2-5; D unclear. This CDR3 contains 12 residues. Trimming removed 8 bases at V and 1 base at J, with 8 bases between. Germline V CDR1 and CDR2: KGHSH, LQKENI. CDR3 sequence: CASSPGQETQYF. As DNA, the CDR3 is TGTGCCAGCAGTCCAGGCCAAGAGACCCAGTACTTC.

This clonotype showed up many times. V and J are TRBV29-1 and TRBJ2-2, with D possibly being TRBD1 or TRBD2 (5 bases each). The germline gives CDR1 SQVTM, CDR2 ANQGSEA. The V end was cut by 1 base, the J end by 0 bases, with 9 bases between. The CDR3 extends over 15 amino acids. The CDR3, as DNA: TGCAGCGTTGAAGTCCGGGGCACGAACACCGGGGAGCTGTTTTTT. Its translation is CSVEVRGTNTGELFF.